This T cell receptor (beta chain) is from a study of identical twins. Study-level findings and limits: Partly confounded zero-insertion analyses could result from invariant MAIT and iNKT cells.

This CDR3 region has 13 residues. V was shortened by 4 bases and J by 4 bases, with 8 bases between the two germline ends. This clonotype was recorded a few times. Its target is not known. A single record per CDR3 protein comes from TCRdb applying MiXCR to the 5' RACE reads. The sample carries approximately 190,000 distinct CDR3 sequences, 15% to 20% recorded once. The sample also formed part of further work on T cells expressing NK-cell markers. That report notes: Obtained from sorted CD3+CD56+NKG2C+, CD3+CD56+NKG2C- and CD3+CD56-NKG2C+ T cells were the TCR beta repertoires. The same clonotypes also predominated in the CD3+CD56-NKG2C+ fraction of several donors.

The TCR comes from a woman between 18 and 29 years old in good health. The genes are TRBV12-3 or TRBV12-4 and TRBJ2-1, with D hard to call. The sequenced sample was CD8+ T cells sorted from blood. The CDR3 bases are TGTGCCAGCAGTTCTAGTACTTACAATGAGCAGTTCTTC. Encoded protein: CASSSSTYNEQFF.